This T cell receptor beta chain originates from a study of blood T cell repertoires in COVID-19. Study summary: Samples representing acute and convalescent COVID-19 were sourced from the United States, Italy and Spain. T cells, B-cell-depleted T cells, or PBMCs supplied cDNA or gDNA.

Here immunoSEQ multiplex PCR was the method, and the copy in TCRdb shows in-frame clones only, minus some. The top ten clones hold under 4.5% of a sample with about 250,000 clones, 80% to 90% of them seen once. This CDR3 contains 13 residues. CDR1 SGHDN and CDR2 FVKESK come from the germline V gene. V lost 3 bases and J lost 12, with 15 bases in between. Material: peripheral blood. This receptor was taken from a man aged 45 to 65 with acute or convalescent COVID-19. This sequence joins TRBV14 and TRBJ2-1; possibly TRBD1 for D (5 bases). The CDR3 is CASSQGLAIGQFF. The CDR3 bases are TGTGCCAGCAGCCAGGGGCTGGCAATTGGGCAGTTCTTC.